This entry lists 30 T cell receptor beta chains sequenced from one sample in a study of a mutant IDH1 vaccine in newly diagnosed glioma (dated by TCRdb to about 2021). The antigens of these receptors remain unknown. The time point label here, explained by the study, means: week 47, end of study. Every vaccine dose consisted of 300 ug of a 20-mer mutant IDH1 peptide in Montanide, administered subcutaneously together with topical imiquimod. Receptors were amplified or captured by the immunoSEQ multiplex PCR assay. What TCRdb holds here is the immuneACCESS table cut down to in-frame rearrangements. Part of the clones is not present; checked against another copy, under half of the missing clones reflect an unresolved V gene, and the others are unexplained. Counted in this sample were approximately 12,000 clones; about four fifths of them appeared once. Jointly, the top ten make up about a sixth of the sample.

This specimen was PBMCs, taken from a glioma patient whose treatment included an IDH1 peptide vaccine. The source of these receptors is a young man with glioma.

The chain links TRBV5-1 to TRBJ2-7, with 7 nucleotides matching TRBD1. With V trimmed by 3 bases and J by 7 bases, 7 bases remained unmatched. From germline, CDR1 is SGHRS and CDR2 YFSETQ. This CDR3 region has 13 residues. The CDR3 nucleotides are TGCGCCAGCAGCTCCGGGACAGCCGAGGAGCAGTACTTC. This gives the protein CASSSGTAEEQYF.

The V call is TRBV5-1, the J call TRBJ2-7, with D possibly called TRBD1 or TRBD2 (6 bases each). Germline loops: CDR1 SGHRS, CDR2 YFSETQ. Trimming shortened V by 0 bases and J by 3 bases, and 13 bases separated the two germline ends. The CDR3 is made up of 15 amino acids. This chain's CDR3 is CASSLGRGRNYEQYF. The CDR3 DNA reads as TGCGCCAGCAGCTTGGGTCGGGGGCGCAACTACGAGCAGTACTTC.

The chain combines TRBV5-1 with TRBJ2-3; D may be TRBD1 (5 bases). CDR3 size: 15 residues. V shed 0 bases and J shed 0 bases, with 8 bases lying between them. Germline assignment: CDR1 SGHRS and CDR2 YFSETQ. The CDR3 DNA is TGCGCCAGCAGCTTGGGACAGTTCAGCACAGATACGCAGTATTTT. Residues: CASSLGQFSTDTQYF.

The chain joins TRBV27 to TRBJ2-2; 11 bases fit TRBD1. J gave up 6 bases and V 6 bases, and 9 bases lay outside the gene matches. The CDR3 loop spans 16 amino acids. CDR1 and CDR2 from the germline V gene are MNHEY and SMNVEV (reference sequence). The CDR3 spells CASRPPGTGGPGELFF. CDR3 bases: TGTGCCAGCAGACCACCCGGGACAGGGGGACCCGGGGAGCTGTTTTTT.

DNA for the CDR3: TGTGCCAGCAGGGACACAGGGGTTGGCTCTGGAAACACCATATATTTT. Residues: CASRDTGVGSGNTIYF. This chain connects TRBV6-6 to TRBJ1-3; 7 bases map to TRBD1. The CDR3 has 16 residues. From germline, CDR1 is MNHNY and CDR2 SVGAGI (reference sequence). V shed 6 bases and J 0 bases; nucleotides not matched to a gene: 8.

The rearrangement joins TRBV5-4 to TRBJ2-1; D not certain. Trimming took off 4 bases at V and 4 bases at J, with 12 bases between the two ends. The germline V gene has CDR1 SGHNT and CDR2 YYREEE (reference sequence). The length of the CDR3 is 14 residues. For the CDR3, the DNA is TGTGCCAGCAGCCGCCGGGCGGAGTACAATGAGCAGTTCTTC. It yields the protein CASSRRAEYNEQFF.

The V call is TRBV19, the J call TRBJ2-7; 12 bases are shared with TRBD2. J lost 5 bases, V lost 6 bases, and 2 bases had no gene match. Germline CDR1 is LNHDA and CDR2 is SQIVND (reference sequence). The CDR3 is 13 residues long. CDR3 protein: CASSRTSGNEQYF. CDR3 DNA sequence: TGTGCCAGTAGCCGGACTAGCGGGAACGAGCAGTACTTC.

This clone was counted a single time. CDR3 region: CASSIVTSGSYEQYF. The CDR3 DNA reads TGTGCCAGTAGTATAGTAACTAGCGGGAGCTACGAGCAGTACTTC. The V call is TRBV19, the J call TRBJ2-7; 11 nucleotides line up with TRBD2. With V trimmed by 1 base and J by 3 bases, 2 bases remained unmatched. This CDR3 spans 15 amino acids. Germline CDR1 LNHDA, CDR2 SQIVND (reference sequence).

The CDR3 reads CASSVDTGDEQYF. The CDR3 DNA reads as TGTGCCAGCAGCGTCGACACCGGGGACGAGCAGTACTTC. The chain recombines TRBV7-9 with TRBJ2-7, with D perhaps TRBD2 (5 bases). CDR3 length: 13 amino acids. Looked up from germline, CDR1 is SEHNR and CDR2 is FQNEAQ (reference sequence). Trimming left V 5 bases short and J 5 bases short, with 13 bases between.

This clone occurred a few times. The gene calls are TRBV10-3 and TRBJ1-1; D is undetermined. Trimming pared 3 bases from V and 6 bases from J, leaving 11 bases between. Germline CDR1 reads ENHRY; CDR2 reads SYGVKD. The CDR3 is 13 residues long. The CDR3 loop is CAISDWAPPEAFF. The CDR3 DNA sequence: TGTGCCATCAGTGATTGGGCACCGCCTGAAGCTTTCTTT.

This clone was recorded once. The V gene is TRBV9, the J gene TRBJ2-7; 10 bases fit TRBD2. The V gene's germline CDR1 is SGDLS and CDR2 YYNGEE. V dropped 3 bases and J dropped 5; count of bases not matched to a gene: 11. The CDR3 is made up of 16 amino acids. The CDR3 nucleotides are TGTGCCAGCAGCGCAATCGCCGGGACTAGCGTTGACGAGCAGTACTTC. Its protein is CASSAIAGTSVDEQYF.

Here the CDR3 DNA reads TGTGCCAGCAGTCCTCTTAGGGGGCCCCAGCATTTT. It yields the protein CASSPLRGPQHF. This chain links TRBV6-6 with TRBJ1-5; TRBD1 might be the D (5 bases). The CDR3 runs to 12 residues. Germline-derived CDR1 and CDR2 are MNHNY and SVGAGI (reference sequence). V was trimmed by 5 bases and J by 9 bases, leaving 11 bases between them.

This sequence joins TRBV5-1 and TRBJ1-2; maybe TRBD1 (5 bases). V lost 0 bases and J 4 bases, leaving 13 bases between the germline ends. Germline loops: CDR1 SGHRS, CDR2 YFSETQ. CDR3 size: 15 residues. CDR3 in DNA: TGCGCCAGCAGCTTGGAGTCGACTGGGGCCTATGGCTACACCTTC. Its translation: CASSLESTGAYGYTF.

The genes are TRBV5-4 and TRBJ1-3; perhaps TRBD1 as D (5 bases). V was shortened by 5 bases and J by 0 bases, with 12 bases between the two germline ends. The length of the CDR3 is 15 residues. From germline, CDR1 is SGHNT and CDR2 YYREEE (reference sequence). In DNA form, the CDR3 reads TGTGCCAGCAGGCGCGCAGGGAACTCTGGAAACACCATATATTTT. Amino acid sequence: CASRRAGNSGNTIYF.

This chain joins TRBV5-1 and TRBJ2-2; TRBD2 matches at 10 bases. V lost 5 bases and J lost 6; bases outside the gene matches: 7. The CDR3 has 15 residues. Germline CDR1 and CDR2: SGHRS and YFSETQ. CDR3 amino acids: CASRLVAGGAGELFF. In DNA, the CDR3 is TGCGCCAGCAGGCTAGTAGCGGGAGGAGCCGGGGAGCTGTTTTTT.

This chain links TRBV7-2 with TRBJ1-2; D call uncertain. The CDR3 is 14 residues long. Per the germline V gene, CDR1 is SGHTA and CDR2 is FQGNSA. Trimming pared 1 base from V and 5 bases from J, leaving 11 bases between. CDR3 sequence reads: CASSLVGRRYGYTF. The CDR3 DNA sequence: TGTGCCAGCAGCTTAGTGGGCAGGAGGTATGGCTACACCTTC.

The genes are TRBV7-2 and TRBJ2-3; 8 nucleotides line up with TRBD2. Germline trimming cut 4 bases from V and 1 base from J; bases unmatched to any gene: 4. The V gene's germline CDR1 is SGHTA and CDR2 FQGNSA. The CDR3 spans 15 residues. CDR3 coding DNA: TGTGCCAGCAGCTCTGGGACTAGTCGCACAGATACGCAGTATTTT. This sequence encodes CASSSGTSRTDTQYF.

The chain employs TRBV7-9 and TRBJ1-1; D is perhaps TRBD1 (5 bases). The V gene's germline CDR1 is SEHNR and CDR2 FQNEAQ (reference sequence). This CDR3 comprises 15 residues. V was cut by 2 bases and J by 5 bases, with 15 bases left in between. The CDR3 reads CASSLSLPGGTEAFF. CDR3 nucleotide sequence: TGTGCCAGCAGCTTAAGTTTGCCCGGGGGGACTGAAGCTTTCTTT.

The chain couples TRBV11-3 to TRBJ2-1; 7 positions agree with TRBD1. Trimming removed 5 bases from V and 3 bases from J; junction bases left unmatched: 4. The CDR3 totals 14 residues. CDR1 is SGHNT, CDR2 YENEEA, per germline. In DNA, the CDR3 is TGTGCCAGCAGCCCGGACAGGCTCTACAATGAGCAGTTCTTC. Translation: CASSPDRLYNEQFF.

This clone turned up a few times. The V and J genes are TRBV5-1 and TRBJ2-1; possibly TRBD1 or TRBD2 for D (5 bases each). CDR3 length equals 15 residues. Germline-derived CDR1 and CDR2 are SGHRS and YFSETQ. Deletions cut 0 bases from V and 5 bases from J, with 12 bases between. The CDR3 region has the DNA TGCGCCAGCAGCTTGGGTACGGGACGGGACAATGAGCAGTTCTTC. Translated: CASSLGTGRDNEQFF.

The rearrangement links TRBV11-3 to TRBJ1-1; perhaps TRBD1 as D (6 bases). The CDR3 is 13 residues long. Trimming left V 5 bases short and J 2 bases short, with 9 bases between. Germline values: CDR1 SGHNT, CDR2 YENEEA. The CDR3 protein is CASSLRGNTEAFF. The CDR3 nucleotides read TGTGCCAGCAGCCTCAGGGGTAACACTGAAGCTTTCTTT.

In nucleotides, the CDR3 is TGTGCCAGCAGTTACTCATTCAGGGCGAACACCGGGGAGCTGTTTTTT. Translation: CASSYSFRANTGELFF. This chain links TRBV6-5 with TRBJ2-2; TRBD1 is a possible D gene (5 bases). The CDR3 runs to 16 residues. Trimming took off 0 bases at V and 0 bases at J, with 8 bases between the two ends. The germline CDR1 and CDR2 sequences are MNHEY and SVGAGI.

In its sample, this clone was seen a few times. The gene calls are TRBV6-4 and TRBJ2-1; D is undetermined. CDR3 length equals 12 residues. Between the trimmed V and J ends, which lost 0 bases and 6 bases, there was a span of 3 bases. Germline V gives CDR1 MRHNA, CDR2 SNTAGT. CDR3 amino acids: CASSDSVNEQFF. CDR3 in DNA: TGTGCCAGCAGTGACTCTGTCAATGAGCAGTTCTTC.

CDR3 loop: CASSQGSYEQYF. As DNA, the CDR3 is TGTGCCAGCAGCCAAGGCTCCTACGAGCAGTACTTC. The V call is TRBV4-2, the J call TRBJ2-7; D call uncertain. The CDR3 spans 12 residues. V was clipped by 1 base and J by 0 bases, with 1 base between them. Germline V gives CDR1 LGHNA, CDR2 YNFKEQ.

The chain links TRBV5-4 to TRBJ1-1; TRBD1 might be the D (5 bases). The CDR3 length is 13 residues. Between the trimmed V and J ends, which lost 0 bases and 7 bases, there was a span of 10 bases. The germline gives CDR1 SGHNT, CDR2 YYREEE (reference sequence). The DNA for the CDR3 is TGTGCCAGCAGCTTGGAGGGGTACCTTGAAGCTTTCTTT. Translation gives CASSLEGYLEAFF. Based on the CDR3 plus reference TRBV5-4 and TRBJ1-1, the full variable domain is ETGVTQSPTHLIKTRGQQVTLRCSSQSGHNTVSWYQQALGQGPQFIFQYYREEENGRGNFPPRFSGLQFPNYSSELNVNALELDDSALYLCASSLEGYLEAFFGQGTRLTVV.

This chain joins TRBV19 and TRBJ2-7; TRBD1 might be the D (6 bases). Per germline, CDR1 LNHDA and CDR2 SQIVND (reference sequence). V lost 2 bases and J 4 bases, leaving 15 bases between the germline ends. The CDR3 contains 15 residues. CDR3 protein: CASSIYGQGLYEQYF. CDR3 bases: TGTGCCAGTAGTATATATGGGCAGGGGTTGTACGAGCAGTACTTC.

The chain carries TRBV10-3 and TRBJ2-5; 9 bases fit TRBD2. This CDR3 is 14 amino acids long. Looked up from germline, CDR1 is ENHRY and CDR2 is SYGVKD. With V trimmed by 3 bases and J by 5 bases, 4 bases remained unmatched. The CDR3 here is CAISDSAGGETQYF. The CDR3 region has the DNA TGTGCCATCAGTGATTCAGCGGGAGGCGAGACCCAGTACTTC.

There are a few counts of this clone. The rearrangement uses TRBV20-1 and TRBJ1-1; D might be TRBD1 (6 bases). This CDR3 contains 11 residues. Germline V gene data show CDR1 as DFQATT and CDR2 as SNEGSKA (reference sequence). CDR3 in amino acids: CRGGQNTEAFF. Written as DNA, the CDR3 is TGCAGGGGGGGACAGAACACTGAAGCTTTCTTT.

The V call is TRBV10-3, the J call TRBJ2-3; a weak D match, TRBD1 (6 bases). The V end lost 2 bases, the J end lost 8 bases, and 14 bases lay between the germline ends. Germline V gene lookup returns CDR1 ENHRY and CDR2 SYGVKD. CDR3 length equals 14 residues. For the CDR3, the DNA is TGTGCCATCAGTGAGCCGGGCAGGGGCTCTACGCAGTATTTT. This translates into CAISEPGRGSTQYF.

The gene calls are TRBV7-9 and TRBJ1-2; D ambiguous. Germline-derived CDR1 and CDR2 are SEHNR and FQNEAQ (reference sequence). The CDR3 contains 12 residues. Trimming took off 5 bases at V and 4 bases at J, with 8 bases between the two ends. In nucleotides, the CDR3 is TGTGCCAGCAGCCCCGAGGGCTATGGCTACACCTTC. Translated, it gives CASSPEGYGYTF.